Shown below are 21 T cell receptor beta chains from a single sample sequenced in a study of blood T cell repertoires in COVID-19. The assay was immunoSEQ multiplex PCR, and TCRdb's table has in-frame clones only and misses some. The sample carries 200,000 or so clones, about 78% recorded once. Sequencing used peripheral blood. These receptors were collected from a woman in her 70s with acute or convalescent COVID-19.

This chain links TRBV5-5 with TRBJ2-7; TRBD2 is a possible D gene (6 bases). Trimming cost V 3 bases and J 6 bases, with 10 bases left between them. The CDR3 loop spans 12 amino acids. Germline V gene sequence: CDR1 SGHKS, CDR2 YYEKEE (reference sequence). DNA of the CDR3: TGTGCCAGCAGCTCGCGGGGTGTCGAGCAGTACTTC. Its protein is CASSSRGVEQYF.

The sample holds one count of this clone. The chain is built from TRBV14 and TRBJ1-2, with D unclear. Germline CDR1 is SGHDN and CDR2 is FVKESK. The CDR3 runs to 14 residues. V was clipped by 2 bases and J by 7 bases, with 14 bases between them. CDR3 nucleotides: TGTGCCAGCAGCCAACAAGTAGTCGGGTCTGGCTACACCTTC. It specifies CASSQQVVGSGYTF.

DNA of the CDR3: TGTGCCAGTGGGCAGGGGAATAACAATGAGCAGTTCTTC. This gives the protein CASGQGNNNEQFF. This chain joins TRBV19 and TRBJ2-1, with D perhaps TRBD1 (6 bases). This CDR3 contains 13 residues. The germline CDR1 and CDR2 sequences are LNHDA and SQIVND (reference sequence). V lost 8 bases and J 5 bases, leaving 13 bases between the germline ends. Full variable domain (remainder filled in from reference TRBV19 and TRBJ2-1): DGGITQSPKYLFRKEGQNVTLSCEQNLNHDAMYWYRQDPGQGLRLIYYSQIVNDFQKGDIAEGYSVSREKKESFPLTVTSAQKNPTAFYLCASGQGNNNEQFFGPGTRLTVL.

J is TRBJ1-5 and V is TRBV4-1; 7 nucleotides match TRBD1. The CDR3 length is 17 residues. Trimming took 4 bases from V and 0 from J; bases not matched to a gene: 9. The germline gives CDR1 MGHRA, CDR2 YSYEKL. In DNA, the CDR3 is TGCGCCAGCAGCCCTCGGGACAGTGATTATAGCAATCAGCCCCAGCATTTT. As protein: CASSPRDSDYSNQPQHF.

The chain combines TRBV18 with TRBJ2-7; D remains unclear. The germline V and J ends were trimmed by 1 base and 4 bases, with 5 bases remaining between them. Germline V lookup: CDR1 KGHSH, CDR2 LQKENI. There are 12 residues in the CDR3. In DNA form, the CDR3 reads TGTGCCAGCTCACCACAAGCTTACGAGCAGTACTTC. Translation: CASSPQAYEQYF.

The chain combines TRBV6-2 or TRBV6-3 with TRBJ2-7; 12 bases line up with TRBD2. V lost 2 bases to trimming and J lost 6 bases; unmatched junction nucleotides: 5. Germline V gene sequence: CDR1 MNHEY, CDR2 SVGEGT. The CDR3 is 15 amino acids. This CDR3 is CASSYLGLAGGEQYF. DNA for the CDR3: TGTGCCAGCAGTTACCTGGGACTAGCGGGTGGCGAGCAGTACTTC.

This sequence joins TRBV19 and TRBJ1-2; 12 bases match TRBD1. CDR3 size: 16 residues. The V and J ends lost 6 bases and 5 bases, in that order; junction bases with no gene match: 10. CDR1 is LNHDA, CDR2 SQIVND, per germline (reference sequence). CDR3 sequence reads: CASRDLGQGARYGYTF. CDR3 sequence (DNA): TGTGCCAGTAGGGACTTGGGACAGGGGGCGCGATATGGCTACACCTTC.

The V gene is TRBV7-9, the J gene TRBJ1-2; D may be TRBD1 (5 bases). In germline, CDR1 is SEHNR, CDR2 FQNEAQ (reference sequence). The CDR3 totals 14 residues. The ends were cut back, 3 bases at V and 3 bases at J, with 11 bases in the middle. The CDR3 DNA reads as TGTGCCAGCAGCTTTTCCGCGACAGACTATGGCTACACCTTC. Its protein product is CASSFSATDYGYTF. Full variable domain (rest looked up from reference TRBV7-9 and TRBJ1-2): DTGVSQNPRHKITKRGQNVTFRCDPISEHNRLYWYRQTLGQGPEFLTYFQNEAQLEKSRLLSDRFSAERPKGSFSTLEIQRTEQGDSAMYLCASSFSATDYGYTFGSGTRLTVV.

This clone was seen a few times. The gene calls are TRBV19 and TRBJ2-1, with a tentative D call TRBD2 (6 bases). The V gene's germline CDR1 is LNHDA and CDR2 SQIVND (reference sequence). Trimming removed 2 bases at V and 5 bases at J, with 13 bases between. The CDR3 totals 15 residues. This CDR3 is CASSIPSGLHNEQFF. The CDR3 region has the DNA TGTGCCAGTAGTATACCCTCGGGACTTCACAATGAGCAGTTCTTC.

This clone has a handful of counts. The V call is TRBV9, the J call TRBJ1-1; 8 bases are shared with TRBD1. J lost 0 bases, V lost 4 bases, and 8 bases had no gene match. Germline V gives CDR1 SGDLS, CDR2 YYNGEE. This CDR3 has 16 amino acids. CDR3 bases: TGTGCCAGCAGCCCCCAACGGGACAGGTTGAACACTGAAGCTTTCTTT. This sequence encodes CASSPQRDRLNTEAFF.

The chain's CDR3 is CASKIAGTLRGTQYF. In nucleotides, the CDR3 is TGTGCCAGCAAAATAGCAGGAACCCTCCGGGGGACCCAGTACTTC. The gene calls are TRBV27 and TRBJ2-5; weak D call: TRBD2 (5 bases). CDR1 is MNHEY, CDR2 SMNVEV, per germline (reference sequence). V was shortened by 7 bases and J by 7 bases, with 22 bases between the two germline ends. CDR3 length: 15 amino acids.

The chain carries TRBV5-1 and TRBJ2-2, with 9 bases fitting TRBD1. This CDR3 is built from 16 residues. Trimming cost V 2 bases and J 0 bases; bases outside gene matches: 2. Germline V CDR1 and CDR2: SGHRS, YFSETQ. Here the CDR3 reads CASSFRTGANTGELFF. The CDR3 DNA sequence: TGCGCCAGCAGCTTCCGGACAGGGGCGAACACCGGGGAGCTGTTTTTT.

The chain employs TRBV29-1 and TRBJ2-1, with 10 nucleotides matching TRBD2. The germline V gene has CDR1 SQVTM and CDR2 ANQGSEA. J gave up 8 bases and V 1 base, and 2 bases lay outside the gene matches. CDR3 length equals 13 residues. The CDR3 loop is CSVEALAGDEQFF. The CDR3 DNA is TGCAGCGTTGAAGCCCTAGCGGGAGATGAGCAGTTCTTC.

V usage is TRBV28 and J usage is TRBJ2-1; 7 nucleotides agree with TRBD1. The CDR3 has 17 amino acids. Per the germline V gene, CDR1 is MDHEN and CDR2 is SYDVKM. The V segment lost 8 bases and the J segment 0 bases; nucleotides outside the gene matches: 13. The CDR3 loop is CASPLGQQLSSYNEQFF. In nucleotides, the CDR3 is TGTGCCAGCCCGCTGGGACAGCAGCTAAGCTCCTACAATGAGCAGTTCTTC.

The chain has TRBV7-2 and TRBJ2-3; TRBD2 is a possible D gene (6 bases). Trimming stripped 5 bases from V and 6 bases from J, with 21 bases between. Germline V gene sequence: CDR1 SGHTA, CDR2 FQGNSA. The CDR3 has 16 amino acids. CDR3 sequence (DNA): TGTGCCAGCAGCGGTCTATATGGCGGGATCTTGGATACGCAGTATTTT. This codes for CASSGLYGGILDTQYF.

The chain is built from TRBV18 and TRBJ2-1; 8 bases align to TRBD2. With 6 bases clipped from V and 8 bases from J, the junction kept 9 bases outside the gene matches. The CDR3 runs 14 residues. The V gene's germline CDR1 is KGHSH and CDR2 LQKENI. CDR3 in amino acids: CASSPQREKYEQFF. The CDR3 DNA reads TGTGCCAGCTCCCCCCAGCGGGAGAAGTATGAGCAGTTCTTC.

The chain joins TRBV28 to TRBJ1-3; 8 bases line up with TRBD1. Germline CDR1 and CDR2: MDHEN and SYDVKM. This CDR3 spans 19 amino acids. V lost 3 bases to trimming and J lost 4 bases; unmatched junction nucleotides: 17. The CDR3 bases are TGTGCCAGCAGTTTTCTCTACACAGGGGGGGGGCTCTTCGGAAACACCATATATTTT. Its protein is CASSFLYTGGGLFGNTIYF.

The CDR3 is CASTQGQGSYEQYF. As DNA, the CDR3 is TGTGCCAGCACCCAGGGACAGGGCTCCTACGAGCAGTACTTC. The chain couples TRBV6-5 to TRBJ2-7, with TRBD1 identical over 9 bases. This CDR3 region has 14 residues. V was pared by 7 bases and J by 0 bases, with 4 bases of the junction left unmatched. The germline CDR1 and CDR2 sequences are MNHEY and SVGAGI.

The chain couples TRBV5-4 to TRBJ1-1; a weak D match, TRBD1 (6 bases). Looked up from germline, CDR1 is SGHNT and CDR2 is YYREEE (reference sequence). The CDR3 has 15 residues. V lost 3 bases, J lost 1 base, and 13 bases lay in between. CDR3 protein: CASSSTWGQNTEAFF. CDR3 bases: TGTGCCAGCAGCTCAACGTGGGGGCAGAACACTGAAGCTTTCTTT.

The chain links TRBV19 to TRBJ2-7; D ambiguous. The ends were cut back, 5 bases at V and 2 bases at J, with 13 bases in the middle. The CDR3 spans 14 residues. CDR1 and CDR2 from the germline V gene are LNHDA and SQIVND (reference sequence). CDR3 coding DNA: TGTGCCAGTAGTGCCGAACACCAGACCTACGAGCAGTACTTC. Amino acid sequence: CASSAEHQTYEQYF.

The chain links TRBV10-3 to TRBJ2-7; tentatively, D is TRBD1 (6 bases). Trimming took off 6 bases at V and 2 bases at J, with 14 bases between the two ends. This CDR3 region has 14 residues. Germline CDR1 ENHRY, CDR2 SYGVKD. CDR3 region: CAISGTSSTYEQYF. CDR3 DNA sequence: TGTGCCATCAGCGGGACATCCAGTACCTACGAGCAGTACTTC.